One and the same sample provided the 26 T cell receptor beta chains below, sequenced in a study of T cell responses to AZD1222 COVID-19 vaccine. Assay: immunoSEQ multiplex PCR; the TCRdb copy retains only in-frame clones and omits some. Among 150,000 or so clones listed, roughly nine tenths were seen once. Sequencing was performed on peripheral blood, taken 28 days after the second AZD1222 dose. These receptors were collected from an adult who received the AZD1222 COVID-19 vaccine.

A single count supports this clone. The V gene is TRBV27, the J gene TRBJ2-7; D not certain. The CDR3 totals 12 residues. The germline V gene encodes CDR1 MNHEY and CDR2 SMNVEV (reference sequence). V lost 4 bases and J lost 4, with 8 bases in between. CDR3 nucleotide sequence: TGTGCCAGCAGTTCTCGGAGTTACGAGCAGTACTTC. As protein: CASSSRSYEQYF.

Only one count was recorded for this clone. The chain has TRBV6-6 and TRBJ1-2; the D is unclear. Germline V CDR1 and CDR2: MNHNY, SVGAGI (reference sequence). V lost 7 bases, J lost 5 bases, and 11 bases lay in between. There are 12 residues in the CDR3. The CDR3 reads CASKEQTYGYTF. The DNA of the CDR3 is TGTGCCAGCAAGGAACAGACGTATGGCTACACCTTC.

The chain links TRBV11-2 to TRBJ2-4; D remains ambiguous. The length of the CDR3 is 13 residues. Trimming shortened V by 5 bases and J by 0 bases, and 5 bases separated the two germline ends. The germline CDR1 and CDR2 sequences are SGHAT and FQNNGV. In nucleotides, the CDR3 is TGTGCCAGCAGCCAGCTAGCCAAAAACATTCAGTACTTC. It specifies CASSQLAKNIQYF. The variable domain in full, with the rest retrieved from reference TRBV11-2 and TRBJ2-4, is EAGVAQSPRYKIIEKRQSVAFWCNPISGHATLYWYQQILGQGPKLLIQFQNNGVVDDSQLPKDRFSAERLKGVDSTLKIQPAKLEDSAVYLCASSQLAKNIQYFGAGTRLSVL.

The rearrangement uses TRBV25-1 and TRBJ1-2; possible D gene TRBD1, 5 bases. The germline V gene encodes CDR1 MGHDK and CDR2 SYGVNS. V lost 10 bases and J 8 bases, leaving 20 bases between the germline ends. This CDR3 region has 13 residues. The CDR3 protein is CATRQSGLTGYTF. In nucleotides, the CDR3 is TGTGCCACCAGACAGAGCGGTCTCACGGGCTACACCTTC.

The J gene is TRBJ2-7, the V gene TRBV2; D possibly corresponds to TRBD1 (6 bases). Trimming took off 7 bases at V and 3 bases at J, with 10 bases between the two ends. The V gene's germline CDR1 is SNHLY and CDR2 FYNNEI. The CDR3 consists of 12 residues. The CDR3: CASMDRRYEQYF. The CDR3 DNA reads TGTGCCAGCATGGACAGACGCTACGAGCAGTACTTC.

The J gene is TRBJ1-2, the V gene TRBV19, with a possible D match to TRBD1 (6 bases). The CDR3 spans 13 residues. The germline V gene encodes CDR1 LNHDA and CDR2 SQIVND (reference sequence). V lost 5 bases, J lost 10 bases, and 17 bases lay in between. CDR3 residues: CASSPVTGLDYTF. CDR3 in DNA: TGTGCCAGTAGTCCCGTAACAGGGTTGGACTACACCTTC.

This clone was detected only once. The chain links TRBV4-1 to TRBJ1-2, with no clear D. Per the germline V gene, CDR1 is MGHRA and CDR2 is YSYEKL. This CDR3 spans 14 amino acids. V was cut by 1 base and J by 3 bases, with 9 bases left in between. The CDR3 DNA is TGCGCCAGCAGCCAAGTCCACAGCGACTATGGCTACACCTTC. Translating it yields CASSQVHSDYGYTF.

The V and J genes are TRBV7-9 and TRBJ1-6; D perhaps matches TRBD1 (5 bases). The germline gives CDR1 SEHNR, CDR2 FQNEAQ (reference sequence). V shed 4 bases and J shed 5 bases, with 6 bases lying between them. This CDR3 contains 13 residues. The CDR3 here is CASSWGDNSPLHF. For the CDR3, the DNA is TGTGCCAGCAGCTGGGGGGATAATTCACCCCTCCACTTT.

The J gene is TRBJ1-2, the V gene TRBV6-5, with no clear D. The CDR3 covers 14 residues. Germline CDR1 and CDR2: MNHEY and SVGAGI. V was shortened by 5 bases and J by 4 bases, with 14 bases between the two germline ends. The CDR3 sequence: CASSTRGSVYGYTF. Here the CDR3 DNA reads TGTGCCAGCAGTACCCGCGGCAGCGTCTATGGCTACACCTTC.

The V gene is TRBV4-2, the J gene TRBJ1-1; the match to TRBD1 covers 9 bases. This CDR3 contains 16 residues. CDR1 and CDR2 from the germline V gene are LGHNA and YNFKEQ. V lost 1 base to trimming and J lost 1 base; unmatched junction nucleotides: 4. The CDR3 DNA reads as TGTGCCAGCAGCCAAGCTGGACAGGGGCGGAACACTGAAGCTTTCTTT. Translation gives CASSQAGQGRNTEAFF.

With respect to this clone: One end of the junction is discordant with germline, which a read error may explain. The rearrangement uses TRBV6-6 and TRBJ2-7, with TRBD1 as a possible D gene (5 bases). The germline CDR1 and CDR2 sequences are MNHNY and SVGAGI (reference sequence). The CDR3 totals 14 residues. CDR3 nucleotide sequence: TGTGCCAGCAACCTCGAGGCAGGGTCCTCCGAGCAGTACTTC. Protein product: CASNLEAGSSEQYF.

The chain recombines TRBV5-1 with TRBJ1-1; the match to TRBD1 covers 7 bases. Germline trimming cut 5 bases from V and 7 bases from J; bases unmatched to any gene: 5. The CDR3 loop spans 12 amino acids. The V gene's germline CDR1 is SGHRS and CDR2 YFSETQ. The chain's CDR3 is CASREGAREAFF. The CDR3 bases are TGCGCCAGCAGGGAGGGGGCACGTGAAGCTTTCTTT.

The genes are TRBV4-2 and TRBJ2-6; possible D gene TRBD2, 6 bases. The V and J ends lost 0 bases and 2 bases respectively, with 8 bases between them. CDR1 and CDR2 from the germline V gene are LGHNA and YNFKEQ. This CDR3 region has 16 residues. The CDR3 DNA is TGTGCCAGCAGCCAAGAGGGGGGTACTGGGGCCAACGTCCTGACTTTC. Protein sequence: CASSQEGGTGANVLTF.

This clone was detected once. The chain combines TRBV7-9 with TRBJ2-7, with D unresolved. With 5 bases removed from V and 4 bases from J, the gap between germline ends came to 18 bases. Looked up from germline, CDR1 is SEHNR and CDR2 is FQNEAQ (reference sequence). The CDR3 totals 15 residues. In DNA, the CDR3 is TGTGCCAGCAGCCTCGGACGGTTTTATAGATACGAGCAGTACTTC. Its protein is CASSLGRFYRYEQYF.

This chain connects TRBV24-1 to TRBJ2-1, with D perhaps matching TRBD2 (6 bases). V lost 0 bases, J lost 0 bases, and 14 bases lay in between. CDR1 is KGHDR and CDR2 is SFDVKD in the germline V gene. The CDR3 is 18 residues long. The CDR3 loop is CATSDLAGLWYSYNEQFF. The CDR3 coding sequence is TGTGCCACCAGTGATTTGGCGGGACTCTGGTACTCCTACAATGAGCAGTTCTTC.

The chain joins TRBV30 to TRBJ2-1; 9 bases align to TRBD1. The germline V gene has CDR1 GTSNPN and CDR2 SVGIG (reference sequence). The V segment lost 0 bases and the J segment 4 bases; nucleotides outside the gene matches: 16. The CDR3 has 19 amino acids. The CDR3 DNA reads as TGTGCCTGGAGTGTGGGGGTCTACAGGGGGCTGTTTCGATACAATGAGCAGTTCTTC. This encodes CAWSVGVYRGLFRYNEQFF.

The chain joins TRBV9 to TRBJ2-3; D gene unclear. V lost 2 bases to trimming and J lost 2 bases, with 6 bases between them. The CDR3 consists of 13 residues. Germline CDR1 SGDLS, CDR2 YYNGEE. The CDR3 sequence: CASSVDDTDTQYF. Written as DNA, the CDR3 is TGTGCCAGCAGCGTTGACGACACAGATACGCAGTATTTT.

V and J are TRBV5-1 and TRBJ1-5, with 10 bases identical to TRBD1. V was clipped by 0 bases and J by 8 bases; unmatched bases: 2. The CDR3 runs to 14 residues. Per the germline V gene, CDR1 is SGHRS and CDR2 is YFSETQ. The CDR3 DNA follows: TGCGCCAGCAGCTTGGGGGACAGGGGCGAGCCCCAGCATTTT. Its protein is CASSLGDRGEPQHF.

The chain uses TRBV6-4 and TRBJ2-6; TRBD1 might be the D (6 bases). The CDR3 extends over 15 amino acids. Germline V gene data show CDR1 as MRHNA and CDR2 as SNTAGT. Trimming cost V 8 bases and J 0 bases, with 11 bases left between them. DNA for the CDR3: TGTGCCAGCTGTGTGGGGGCCTCTGGGGCCAACGTCCTGACTTTC. It encodes CASCVGASGANVLTF.

The genes are TRBV4-2 and TRBJ2-5, with 8 bases aligning to TRBD2. CDR3 size: 15 residues. From germline, CDR1 is LGHNA and CDR2 YNFKEQ. Trimming at V came to 5 bases and at J to 5 bases, leaving 10 bases not matched to a gene. CDR3 coding DNA: TGTGCCAGCAGCACCTTTCGGGGGGGAGGTGAGACCCAGTACTTC. This translates into CASSTFRGGGETQYF.

The V gene is TRBV6-6, the J gene TRBJ1-1; TRBD1 aligns across 7 bases. This CDR3 has 14 residues. Germline V gives CDR1 MNHNY, CDR2 SVGAGI (reference sequence). V shed 6 bases, J shed 5 bases, and the junction held 9 bases outside the gene matches. CDR3 in amino acids: CASRQGSPRTEAFF. The CDR3 DNA is TGTGCCAGCAGACAGGGGAGCCCTCGAACTGAAGCTTTCTTT.

The gene calls are TRBV30 and TRBJ1-5; 7 bases align to TRBD1. The CDR3 is 15 residues long. Looked up from germline, CDR1 is GTSNPN and CDR2 is SVGIG (reference sequence). Trimming removed 2 bases from V and 1 base from J; junction bases left unmatched: 5. The CDR3 DNA reads as TGTGCCTGGAGTTCGGGACAGCTCAGCAATCAGCCCCAGCATTTT. This gives the protein CAWSSGQLSNQPQHF.

In DNA, the CDR3 is TGTGCCAGCAGCTTTAGTTTAGGACTTAATTCACCCCTCCACTTT. Translated: CASSFSLGLNSPLHF. The chain links TRBV11-2 to TRBJ1-6; D is unclear. V dropped 3 bases and J dropped 6 bases, with 12 bases sitting between them. Germline loops: CDR1 SGHAT, CDR2 FQNNGV. This CDR3 has 15 amino acids. Looking up the rest from reference TRBV11-2 and TRBJ1-6 gives the full variable domain: EAGVAQSPRYKIIEKRQSVAFWCNPISGHATLYWYQQILGQGPKLLIQFQNNGVVDDSQLPKDRFSAERLKGVDSTLKIQPAKLEDSAVYLCASSFSLGLNSPLHFGNGTRLTVT.

The chain combines TRBV12-3 or TRBV12-4 with TRBJ2-2; D remains unclear. The ends were cut back, 2 bases at V and 4 bases at J, with 5 bases in the middle. The CDR3 covers 13 residues. CDR3 in DNA: TGTGCCAGCAGTTTACAGTCCACCGGGGAGCTGTTTTTT. Its translation: CASSLQSTGELFF.

The chain carries TRBV5-1 and TRBJ2-2; 9 nucleotides line up with TRBD1. The V gene's germline CDR1 is SGHRS and CDR2 YFSETQ. The CDR3 runs to 17 residues. V shed 6 bases and J 1 base; nucleotides not matched to a gene: 10. CDR3 region: CASKGQGFAGNTGELFF. The CDR3 DNA sequence: TGCGCCAGCAAGGGACAGGGATTTGCGGGGAACACCGGGGAGCTGTTTTTT.

This clone was seen once. V usage is TRBV4-1 and J usage is TRBJ2-7, with TRBD1 identical over 8 bases. The CDR3 covers 14 residues. Per germline, CDR1 MGHRA and CDR2 YSYEKL. With V trimmed by 3 bases and J by 3 bases, 4 bases remained unmatched. CDR3: CASSQQGQDYEQYF. In DNA, the CDR3 is TGCGCCAGCAGCCAGCAGGGACAGGACTACGAGCAGTACTTC.